Following are 2 T cell receptor beta chains from one sample sequenced in a study of T cell changes during pregnancy in multiple sclerosis. Data came from immunoSEQ multiplex PCR; TCRdb stores just in-frame clones and leaves some out. The table has about 34,000 clones, roughly nine tenths seen once. Sequenced here: CD8+ T cells from peripheral blood mononuclear cells, sampled in the second trimester of pregnancy. All receptors come from a female donor with multiple sclerosis, enrolled in a pregnancy study.

The V call is TRBV19, the J call TRBJ2-1; TRBD1 matches at 8 bases. From germline, CDR1 is LNHDA and CDR2 SQIVND (reference sequence). The trim removed 9 bases at V and 10 bases at J, leaving 5 bases unmatched. The CDR3 has 11 amino acids. The CDR3 nucleotides are TGTGCCAGCGCTGACAGGGGAGAGCAGTTCTTC. Its protein is CASADRGEQFF.

This clone was seen a few times. The chain employs TRBV6-1 and TRBJ2-7; D is possibly TRBD2 (6 bases). This CDR3 region has 16 residues. Looked up from germline, CDR1 is MNHNS and CDR2 is SASEGT. The V and J ends lost 4 bases and 2 bases respectively, with 18 bases between them. CDR3 in DNA: TGTGCCAGCAGTGGGGTTAGACTAGTGTTACCCTACGAGCAGTACTTC. Encoded protein: CASSGVRLVLPYEQYF.